This TCR beta chain was sequenced for a study of CD8 T cells in ankylosing spondylitis. General study results and limits: Researchers reportedly found disease-linked clones significantly enriched in matched ankylosing spondylitis synovial fluid. In ankylosing spondylitis blood, a motif of about 8 highly homologous TCR beta variants appeared characteristic.

The TCR beta libraries were generated through quantitative 5'-RACE incorporating molecular barcodes. TCRdb ran MiXCR on the 5' RACE reads and lists one entry per CDR3 protein. The sample contains 300,000 to 400,000 distinct CDR3 sequences, 11% of which appear only once. This clonotype turned up a few times. Its antigen is unknown. This CDR3 contains 16 residues. CDR1 is SGHKS and CDR2 is YYEKEE in the germline V gene (reference sequence). V trimming: 3 bases; J trimming: 4 bases; junction bases outside the gene matches: 7. The sequence came from a female donor with ankylosing spondylitis or in good health (not recorded which). The chain joins TRBV5-5 to TRBJ2-2, with 9 bases lining up with TRBD2. Sequencing was performed on blood, either unsorted or a sorted T cell fraction (not recorded which). The CDR3 sequence: CASSSLAGARTGELFF. The CDR3 DNA sequence: TGTGCCAGCAGCTCCTTAGCGGGGGCCCGCACCGGGGAGCTGTTTTTT.